The sequence of this TCR beta chain was determined in a study of blood T cell repertoires in COVID-19. In the study overall: Samples representing acute and convalescent COVID-19 were sourced from the United States, Italy and Spain. PBMCs, B-cell-depleted T cells, or T cells provided the cDNA or gDNA that made up the material.

As handled by the study authors: From reference gene primer amplification, estimates of nucleated cell counts were derived. Repertoires were generated with immunoSEQ multiplex PCR, while TCRdb's copy carries only in-frame clones and drops some. D and trimming were read from the DNA, whereas the V and J calls and clone size are those reported in that table. The sample has 350,000 or so clones; around 80% are singletons. Germline-derived CDR1 and CDR2 are SEHNR and FQNEAQ (reference sequence). The CDR3 covers 14 residues. Deletions cut 1 base from V and 3 bases from J, with 9 bases between. The chain carries TRBV7-9 and TRBJ1-2; D may be TRBD1 (5 bases). This TCR came from a man aged 30 to 45 with active or convalescent COVID-19. The specimen sequenced was peripheral blood. CDR3 DNA sequence: TGTGCCAGCAGCTTAGACAGGTTCTACTATGGCTACACCTTC. As protein: CASSLDRFYYGYTF.